These 26 T cell receptor beta chains originate from one sample sequenced in a study of blood T cells in healthy people across ages. With a J-beta primer mix and a sample-barcoded 5' primer, a second PCR ran roughly 6 to 11 cycles. TCRdb ran MiXCR on the 5' RACE reads and lists one entry per CDR3 protein. The table includes 1.5 million to 2 million distinct CDR3 sequences, around 48% detected once. The specimen sequenced was blood. Every receptor here comes from a woman in her 40s in good health.

The chain has TRBV4-3 and TRBJ2-3; D may be TRBD2 (6 bases). This CDR3 spans 16 amino acids. Looked up from germline, CDR1 is LGHNA and CDR2 is YSLEER. The V and J ends lost 0 bases and 6 bases respectively, with 16 bases between them. The CDR3 protein is CASSQEIGGGLDTQYF. CDR3 in DNA: TGCGCCAGCAGCCAAGAGATTGGTGGAGGGCTGGATACGCAGTATTTT.

This clonotype came up once. The chain recombines TRBV27 with TRBJ2-5, with D unclear. In germline, CDR1 is MNHEY, CDR2 SMNVEV (reference sequence). There are 13 residues in the CDR3. V was cut by 6 bases and J by 11 bases, with 19 bases left in between. CDR3 region: CASSRVGLGEQYF. CDR3 nucleotides: TGTGCCAGCAGCCGCGTAGGCCTCGGTGAGCAGTACTTC.

The V and J genes are TRBV5-1 and TRBJ2-1, with D possibly TRBD1 on 6 matching bases. The germline CDR1 and CDR2 sequences are SGHRS and YFSETQ. This CDR3 has 15 amino acids. V was clipped by 6 bases and J by 13 bases, with 26 bases between them. CDR3 region: CASNFVTGAGETQFF. The CDR3 DNA follows: TGCGCCAGCAACTTTGTCACCGGGGCAGGGGAGACCCAGTTCTTC. The whole variable domain, filled in from reference TRBV5-1 and TRBJ2-1, reads KAGVTQTPRYLIKTRGQQVTLSCSPISGHRSVSWYQQTPGQGLQFLFEYFSETQRNKGNFPGRFSGRQFSNSRSEMNVSTLELGDSALYLCASNFVTGAGETQFFGPGTRLTVL.

The chain has TRBV25-1 and TRBJ2-3; TRBD2 agrees at 7 bases. The CDR3 contains 15 residues. Looked up from germline, CDR1 is MGHDK and CDR2 is SYGVNS. V trimming: 4 bases; J trimming: 5 bases; junction bases outside the gene matches: 9. CDR3 region: CASSGASGVLDTQYF. The CDR3 DNA is TGTGCCAGCAGTGGCGCCAGCGGGGTCTTAGATACGCAGTATTTT.

V usage is TRBV7-9 and J usage is TRBJ2-7, with D tentatively TRBD1 or TRBD2 (5 bases each). The germline V gene has CDR1 SEHNR and CDR2 FQNEAQ (reference sequence). This CDR3 has 12 residues. With 1 base removed from V and 9 bases from J, the gap between germline ends came to 10 bases. The CDR3: CASSLVGDGQYF. The CDR3 DNA reads TGTGCCAGCAGCTTAGTGGGGGACGGGCAGTACTTC.

This clonotype was counted a few times. V gene TRBV7-2 combines with J gene TRBJ2-4; TRBD2 is a possible D gene (6 bases). TRBJ2-7 explains the end of the DNA better; the J call may be wrong. This CDR3 spans 16 amino acids. CDR1 and CDR2 from the germline V gene are SGHTA and FQGNSA. CDR3 sequence reads: CASSLGGGLPTSEQYF. CDR3 coding DNA: TGTGCCAGCAGCTTGGGTGGGGGACTTCCTACTAGCGAGCAGTACTTC.

This sequence joins TRBV11-3 and TRBJ2-1; 7 bases are a match to TRBD1. Germline CDR1 and CDR2: SGHNT and YENEEA. Trimming removed 5 bases from V and 6 bases from J; junction bases left unmatched: 7. CDR3 size: 14 residues. CDR3 region: CASSPGQAANEQFF. CDR3 DNA sequence: TGTGCCAGCAGCCCTGGACAGGCCGCCAATGAGCAGTTCTTC.

V usage is TRBV2 and J usage is TRBJ2-6; no firm D call. There are 15 residues in the CDR3. CDR1 is SNHLY, CDR2 FYNNEI, per germline. Trimming cost V 7 bases and J 0 bases, with 10 bases left between them. The CDR3 spells CASMWLDSGANVLTF. The CDR3 region has the DNA TGTGCCAGCATGTGGCTAGACTCTGGGGCCAACGTCCTGACTTTC. The full variable domain, with the rest looked up from reference TRBV2 and TRBJ2-6, is EPEVTQTPSHQVTQMGQEVILRCVPISNHLYFYWYRQILGQKVEFLVSFYNNEISEKSEIFDDQFSVERPDGSNFTLKIRSTKLEDSAMYFCASMWLDSGANVLTFGAGSRLTVL.

This clonotype was observed a few times. The chain employs TRBV4-2 and TRBJ2-7; D is unresolved. The germline CDR1 and CDR2 sequences are LGHNA and YNFKEQ. CDR3 length: 15 amino acids. V gave up 0 bases and J gave up 3 bases, with 12 bases separating them. The CDR3 DNA is TGTGCCAGCAGCCAAGAGGTCCGGATGAGCTACGAGCAGTACTTC. Residues: CASSQEVRMSYEQYF.

This clonotype was seen more than once but under ten times. The V and J genes are TRBV10-1 and TRBJ2-5; 8 nucleotides align to TRBD1. Germline V gene data show CDR1 as WNHNN and CDR2 as SYGVQD (reference sequence). This CDR3 has 14 residues. With V trimmed by 7 bases and J by 5 bases, 9 bases remained unmatched. The CDR3 protein is CASTGQGMGETQYF. The DNA of the CDR3 is TGCGCCAGCACCGGACAGGGTATGGGGGAGACCCAGTACTTC.

The chain employs TRBV7-9 and TRBJ1-1; 9 bases match TRBD1. This CDR3 contains 16 residues. V was clipped by 7 bases and J by 1 base; unmatched bases: 10. Germline CDR1 and CDR2: SEHNR and FQNEAQ (reference sequence). CDR3 sequence: CASIPTGGLGNTEAFF. The CDR3 region has the DNA TGTGCCAGCATCCCTACAGGGGGCTTGGGGAACACTGAAGCTTTCTTT.

This chain uses TRBV6-6 with TRBJ2-4; no reliable D call. The DNA end favors TRBJ2-7, so the J call may be wrong. The germline CDR1 and CDR2 sequences are MNHNY and SVGAGI (reference sequence). The CDR3 has 14 amino acids. This CDR3 is CASTLYGGGNEQYF. The CDR3 nucleotides are TGTGCCAGCACCCTGTATGGTGGCGGAAACGAGCAGTACTTC.

The chain combines TRBV2 with TRBJ2-2; no clear D gene. Trimming left V 6 bases short and J 5 bases short, with 4 bases between. Germline V gives CDR1 SNHLY, CDR2 FYNNEI. This CDR3 is built from 11 residues. The CDR3 spells CASSVTGELFF. CDR3 nucleotides: TGTGCCAGCAGCGTGACCGGGGAGCTGTTTTTT.

In regard to this clonotype: Germline is not matched at one junction end, which may reflect a read error. V usage is TRBV6-5 and J usage is TRBJ1-4, with D possibly matching TRBD1 (6 bases). The CDR3 spans 14 residues. CDR1 and CDR2 from the germline V gene are MNHEY and SVGAGI. CDR3 sequence reads: CTSGGGRGNEKLFF. The CDR3 DNA reads as TGTACCAGCGGCGGGGGCAGGGGAAATGAAAAACTGTTTTTT.

Remarks on this clonotype: At one end, the junction sequence differs from germline, possibly due to a read error. This chain joins TRBV15 and TRBJ1-2; tentatively, D is TRBD1 (6 bases). This CDR3 contains 15 residues. Germline V gene sequence: CDR1 LNHNV, CDR2 YYDKDF (reference sequence). CDR3 nucleotide sequence: TGTGCCACCGGCAGAGATCAGGGGAGGAACTATGGCTACACCTTC. This gives the protein CATGRDQGRNYGYTF. The complete variable domain, with remaining parts taken from reference TRBV15 and TRBJ1-2, reads DAMVIQNPRYQVTQFGKPVTLSCSQTLNHNVMYWYQQKSSQAPKLLFHYYDKDFNNEADTPDNFQSRRPNTSFCFLDIRSPGLGDTAMYLCATGRDQGRNYGYTFGSGTRLTVV.

The J gene is TRBJ1-4, the V gene TRBV12-3 or TRBV12-4, with D perhaps TRBD1 (5 bases). This CDR3 spans 14 amino acids. V was clipped by 6 bases and J by 6 bases, with 14 bases between them. CDR3 in DNA: TGTGCCAGCAGACCCGGGCTCAGGGATGAAAAACTGTTTTTT. The encoded protein is CASRPGLRDEKLFF.

The gene calls are TRBV7-9 and TRBJ2-5; possible D gene TRBD1, 6 bases. V lost 4 bases, J lost 11 bases, and 23 bases lay in between. Germline V gene data show CDR1 as SEHNR and CDR2 as FQNEAQ (reference sequence). This CDR3 spans 15 amino acids. CDR3 sequence reads: CASSSRGLSYNEQYF. The CDR3 DNA sequence: TGTGCCAGCAGCTCCAGGGGCCTCTCCTACAATGAGCAGTACTTC.

This clonotype was seen more than once but under ten times. The genes are TRBV28 and TRBJ2-3, with 8 bases matching TRBD2. The CDR3 is 15 residues long. Germline CDR1 MDHEN, CDR2 SYDVKM. The V and J ends lost 7 bases and 5 bases, in that order; junction bases with no gene match: 11. The CDR3 loop reads CASTPGGAGGDTQYF. CDR3 in DNA: TGTGCCAGCACCCCCGGGGGGGCAGGTGGAGATACGCAGTATTTT.

This clonotype was observed a single time. This chain links TRBV15 with TRBJ2-1, with D maybe TRBD1 (6 bases). The CDR3 is made up of 11 amino acids. The germline V gene encodes CDR1 LNHNV and CDR2 YYDKDF (reference sequence). With 6 bases removed from V and 13 bases from J, the gap between germline ends came to 13 bases. The CDR3 loop reads CATSQGTNQFF. DNA for the CDR3: TGTGCCACCAGTCAGGGGACGAACCAGTTCTTC.

The chain has TRBV29-1 and TRBJ2-5; D unresolved. The length of the CDR3 is 12 residues. Germline V gene data show CDR1 as SQVTM and CDR2 as ANQGSEA. The V and J ends lost 6 bases and 1 base respectively, with 9 bases between them. The DNA of the CDR3 is TGCAGCGTCGACATTGGCCAAGAGACCCAGTACTTC. Residues: CSVDIGQETQYF.

The rearrangement links TRBV28 to TRBJ2-1, with 7 bases that match TRBD1. With the DNA end fitting TRBJ2-7 better, the J assignment may be wrong. CDR3 length equals 14 residues. From germline, CDR1 is MDHEN and CDR2 SYDVKM. As DNA, the CDR3 is TGTGCCAGCAGTAGGACAGGTGGGTCCAACGAGCAGTACTTC. Its protein is CASSRTGGSNEQYF.

This clonotype was detected a few times. The rearrangement joins TRBV20-1 to TRBJ2-3; D assignment may be TRBD1 or TRBD2 (5 bases each). Germline V gives CDR1 DFQATT, CDR2 SNEGSKA (reference sequence). Trimming pared 6 bases from V and 1 base from J, leaving 17 bases between. This CDR3 has 15 amino acids. The CDR3 loop reads CSAPVRDHGTDTQYF. The CDR3 DNA is TGCAGTGCCCCCGTCAGGGACCACGGCACAGATACGCAGTATTTT.

V is TRBV29-1 and J is TRBJ1-1, with 7 bases lining up with TRBD1. The CDR3 is made up of 13 amino acids. Germline trimming cut 5 bases from V and 3 bases from J; bases unmatched to any gene: 6. Germline V gives CDR1 SQVTM, CDR2 ANQGSEA. DNA for the CDR3: TGCAGCGTTAACAGGGGTTCGGACACTGAAGCTTTCTTT. Its translation: CSVNRGSDTEAFF.

The chain is built from TRBV27 and TRBJ2-1; 8 positions match TRBD1. This CDR3 is built from 14 residues. J lost 4 bases, V lost 3 bases, and 2 bases had no gene match. In germline, CDR1 is MNHEY, CDR2 SMNVEV (reference sequence). CDR3 DNA sequence: TGTGCCAGCAGTTTCAGGGGGCAATACAATGAGCAGTTCTTC. Translating it yields CASSFRGQYNEQFF.

The rearrangement joins TRBV12-3 or TRBV12-4 to TRBJ2-1; tentative D call: TRBD1 (6 bases). The CDR3 covers 17 residues. V was shortened by 7 bases and J by 0 bases, with 19 bases between the two germline ends. The CDR3 region has the DNA TGTGCCAGCACCGCTGGACAGCCCTCTAGCTCCTACAATGAGCAGTTCTTC. This codes for CASTAGQPSSSYNEQFF.

This clonotype was observed a few times. This sequence joins TRBV12-3 or TRBV12-4 and TRBJ1-2; 7 bases are a match to TRBD1. The J segment lost 7 bases and the V segment lost 5 bases, leaving 10 bases of the junction unmatched. The CDR3 loop spans 14 amino acids. The CDR3 sequence is CASSPEGAGSGYTF. CDR3 sequence (DNA): TGTGCCAGCAGTCCCGAGGGGGCAGGTAGTGGCTACACCTTC.